Presented here are 29 T cell receptor beta chains from one specimen sequenced in a study of CD8+ T cells in alopecia areata. The sequencing template was cDNA reverse transcribed from extracted RNA. Only in-frame clones appear in the TCRdb table, and some are missing; sequencing was by immunoSEQ multiplex PCR. The table lists about 250,000 clones, under 80% of them singletons. This specimen was CD4+ T cells sorted from blood, taken at week 0. Receptors were obtained from a human donor with alopecia areata.

This clone was observed once. The chain is built from TRBV30 and TRBJ2-3; D is perhaps TRBD1 or TRBD2 (5 bases each). Per the germline V gene, CDR1 is GTSNPN and CDR2 is SVGIG (reference sequence). Between the trimmed V and J ends, which lost 3 bases and 5 bases, there was a span of 12 bases. This CDR3 is 13 amino acids long. CDR3 sequence (DNA): TGTGCCTGGAGCCAGGGAGCTATAGATACGCAGTATTTT. This translates into CAWSQGAIDTQYF.

As DNA, the CDR3 is TGTGCCAGCTCACCTGGGAGTCCCCAAGAGACCCAGTACTTC. Translation gives CASSPGSPQETQYF. The chain links TRBV18 to TRBJ2-5; a weak D match, TRBD2 (5 bases). The CDR3 contains 14 residues. V shed 3 bases and J shed 1 base, with 9 bases lying between them. Germline CDR1 and CDR2: KGHSH and LQKENI.

This chain joins TRBV19 and TRBJ1-5; D might be TRBD1 (5 bases). CDR3 length equals 13 residues. Trimming removed 5 bases at V and 4 bases at J, with 9 bases between. CDR1 is LNHDA, CDR2 SQIVND, per germline (reference sequence). CDR3 protein: CASSGQPNQPQHF. The DNA for the CDR3 is TGTGCCAGTAGTGGACAACCTAATCAGCCCCAGCATTTT.

The rearrangement uses TRBV4-2 and TRBJ1-6; 7 bases are shared with TRBD1. Germline V gene data show CDR1 as LGHNA and CDR2 as YNFKEQ. The junction had 6 bases not matched to a gene; V was cut back by 1 base and J by 9 bases. CDR3 length: 15 amino acids. The CDR3 bases are TGTGCCAGCAGCCAAGGACAGGGCATCGGTTCACCCCTCCACTTT. Translation gives CASSQGQGIGSPLHF.

V and J are TRBV5-6 and TRBJ2-1; 7 bases agree with TRBD2. There are 14 residues in the CDR3. Germline V lookup: CDR1 SGHDT, CDR2 YYEEEE. Trimming at V came to 4 bases and at J to 6 bases, leaving 7 bases not matched to a gene. In nucleotides, the CDR3 is TGTGCCAGCAGCCAGCTAGGGACTACCAATGAGCAGTTCTTC. Its protein is CASSQLGTTNEQFF.

The V and J genes are TRBV7-2 and TRBJ1-1; 8 nucleotides line up with TRBD1. CDR3 length equals 15 residues. Germline CDR1 and CDR2: SGHTA and FQGNSA. J lost 1 base, V lost 5 bases, and 6 bases had no gene match. The DNA for the CDR3 is TGTGCCAGCAGCCCCTGGACAGGGAAGAACACTGAAGCTTTCTTT. It specifies CASSPWTGKNTEAFF. Full variable domain (remainder filled in from reference TRBV7-2 and TRBJ1-1): GAGVSQSPSNKVTEKGKDVELRCDPISGHTALYWYRQSLGQGLEFLIYFQGNSAPDKSGLPSDRFSAERTGGSVSTLTIQRTQQEDSAVYLCASSPWTGKNTEAFFGQGTRLTVV.

J is TRBJ1-2 and V is TRBV2; D not resolved. V was shortened by 1 base and J by 6 bases, with 6 bases between the two germline ends. The germline V gene encodes CDR1 SNHLY and CDR2 FYNNEI. This CDR3 contains 12 residues. The CDR3 DNA follows: TGTGCCAGCAGTGAAGGACCAGATGGCTACACCTTC. Translated: CASSEGPDGYTF.

This chain links TRBV30 with TRBJ1-2, with unresolved D. The CDR3 spans 16 residues. The germline V gene encodes CDR1 GTSNPN and CDR2 SVGIG (reference sequence). Trimming cost V 1 base and J 6 bases, with 21 bases left between them. DNA for the CDR3: TGTGCCTGGAGTGCCCCTGGAAAGGGAAGGTCGAATGGCTACACCTTC. The encoded protein is CAWSAPGKGRSNGYTF.

The rearrangement uses TRBV6-5 and TRBJ2-3, with D possibly matching TRBD2 (5 bases). Trimming took off 10 bases at V and 7 bases at J, with 12 bases between the two ends. The CDR3 is made up of 11 amino acids. Germline CDR1 reads MNHEY; CDR2 reads SVGAGI. CDR3 sequence: CATNRRNTQYF. CDR3 coding DNA: TGTGCCACCAACCGGAGGAATACGCAGTATTTT.

The rearrangement joins TRBV29-1 to TRBJ2-3; 8 positions agree with TRBD1. The CDR3 consists of 14 residues. The ends lost 8 bases at V and 2 bases at J; junction bases unmatched: 9. Germline assignment: CDR1 SQVTM and CDR2 ANQGSEA. The CDR3 is CSSSGTGDTDTQYF. Here the CDR3 DNA reads TGCAGCTCCTCCGGGACAGGAGACACAGATACGCAGTATTTT.

The rearrangement uses TRBV2 and TRBJ2-5, with D maybe TRBD2 (6 bases). CDR1 is SNHLY, CDR2 FYNNEI, per germline. CDR3 length equals 14 residues. The V and J ends lost 4 bases and 2 bases respectively, with 11 bases between them. The CDR3 reads CASSVGGEQETQYF. For the CDR3, the DNA is TGTGCCAGCAGTGTAGGAGGGGAACAAGAGACCCAGTACTTC.

This sequence joins TRBV9 and TRBJ2-5; the match to TRBD1 covers 11 bases. CDR1 is SGDLS and CDR2 is YYNGEE in the germline V gene. J lost 1 base, V lost 4 bases, and 6 bases had no gene match. The CDR3 is made up of 16 amino acids. The CDR3 spells CASSPRDRGGQETQYF. CDR3 coding DNA: TGTGCCAGCAGCCCCCGGGACAGGGGGGGCCAAGAGACCCAGTACTTC. The variable domain in full, with the rest retrieved from reference TRBV9 and TRBJ2-5, is DSGVTQTPKHLITATGQRVTLRCSPRSGDLSVYWYQQSLDQGLQFLIQYYNGEERAKGNILERFSAQQFPDLHSELNLSSLELGDSALYFCASSPRDRGGQETQYFGPGTRLLVL.

The sample holds a few counts of this clone. The V gene is TRBV30, the J gene TRBJ2-1; 7 bases are a match to TRBD1. V was pared by 1 base and J by 14 bases, with 8 bases of the junction left unmatched. The germline gives CDR1 GTSNPN, CDR2 SVGIG (reference sequence). The CDR3 runs to 12 residues. Written as DNA, the CDR3 is TGTGCCTGGAGTGAAGGGAAGGGGGCGAAGTTCTTC. This gives the protein CAWSEGKGAKFF.

V is TRBV7-9 and J is TRBJ2-7, with a weak D call TRBD1 (5 bases). Trimming took 3 bases from V and 3 from J, leaving 6 bases between them. The length of the CDR3 is 12 residues. Germline V lookup: CDR1 SEHNR, CDR2 FQNEAQ (reference sequence). The chain's CDR3 is CASSLTDYEQYF. The CDR3 DNA reads TGTGCCAGCAGCTTGACAGACTACGAGCAGTACTTC.

V is TRBV2 and J is TRBJ1-1; D remains ambiguous. The CDR3 has 13 amino acids. Germline CDR1 and CDR2: SNHLY and FYNNEI. With 2 bases removed from V and 5 bases from J, the gap between germline ends came to 9 bases. The CDR3 bases are TGTGCCAGCAGTGAAATGGTGGGGACTGAAGCTTTCTTT. Amino acid sequence: CASSEMVGTEAFF.

This chain connects TRBV4-2 to TRBJ2-7; 8 bases fit TRBD1. The V gene end was trimmed by 1 base and the J gene end by 3 bases; junction bases not matched to a gene: 8. Per the germline V gene, CDR1 is LGHNA and CDR2 is YNFKEQ. CDR3 length: 16 residues. In DNA, the CDR3 is TGTGCCAGCAGCCAAGCCCGGGGACAGGAGATCTACGAGCAGTACTTC. Its translation: CASSQARGQEIYEQYF.

This clone was detected a few times. The chain's CDR3 is CASSGAGTGYRYGYTF. CDR3 nucleotide sequence: TGTGCCAGCAGCGGCGCCGGGACAGGGTATCGCTATGGCTACACCTTC. The chain carries TRBV7-8 and TRBJ1-2; 9 positions agree with TRBD1. The junction had 11 bases not matched to a gene; V was cut back by 5 bases and J by 4 bases. The CDR3 runs to 16 residues. Per germline, CDR1 SGHVS and CDR2 FQNEAQ. The full variable domain, its missing parts supplied by reference TRBV7-8 and TRBJ1-2, is GAGVSQSPRYKVAKRGQDVALRCDPISGHVSLFWYQQALGQGPEFLTYFQNEAQLDKSGLPSDRFFAERPEGSVSTLKIQRTQQEDSAVYLCASSGAGTGYRYGYTFGSGTRLTVV.

The V call is TRBV5-4, the J call TRBJ1-2; unclear D gene. V was clipped by 3 bases and J by 3 bases, with 12 bases between them. This CDR3 has 14 amino acids. In germline, CDR1 is SGHNT, CDR2 YYREEE (reference sequence). The CDR3 nucleotides are TGTGCCAGCAGCTACCGCGGAACAGACTATGGCTACACCTTC. This gives the protein CASSYRGTDYGYTF.

This clone has more than one count but fewer than ten. This chain links TRBV30 with TRBJ1-5; the D gene is possibly TRBD1 (5 bases). This CDR3 comprises 14 residues. The V gene lost 4 bases and the J gene lost 3 bases, with 13 bases spanning the gap. Per germline, CDR1 GTSNPN and CDR2 SVGIG (reference sequence). The CDR3 spells CAWNHGTANQPQHF. CDR3 coding DNA: TGTGCCTGGAATCACGGGACCGCCAATCAGCCCCAGCATTTT.

This chain connects TRBV2 to TRBJ1-5; D gene ambiguous. Germline values: CDR1 SNHLY, CDR2 FYNNEI. CDR3 size: 12 residues. Trimming stripped 3 bases from V and 7 bases from J, with 7 bases between. The CDR3 reads CASSDRSQPQHF. DNA of the CDR3: TGTGCCAGCAGTGACAGGTCCCAGCCCCAGCATTTT.

This clone has a handful of counts. The rearrangement joins TRBV19 to TRBJ2-7; D is uncertain. The length of the CDR3 is 13 residues. Trimming stripped 7 bases from V and 5 bases from J, with 15 bases between. Per germline, CDR1 LNHDA and CDR2 SQIVND (reference sequence). CDR3: CASNSLGSDEQYF. For the CDR3, the DNA is TGTGCCAGTAACAGCCTGGGGTCGGACGAGCAGTACTTC.

This clone was observed a few times. The chain uses TRBV27 and TRBJ2-7, with TRBD2 as a possible D gene (6 bases). V was cut by 5 bases and J by 4 bases, with 18 bases left in between. Looked up from germline, CDR1 is MNHEY and CDR2 is SMNVEV (reference sequence). There are 15 residues in the CDR3. The CDR3 loop reads CASSPVTGDQYEQYF. CDR3 nucleotide sequence: TGTGCCAGCAGTCCAGTCACGGGGGATCAGTACGAGCAGTACTTC.

Concerning this clone: The junction departs from germline at one end; a sequencing error may be responsible. This CDR3 is CASSLGPLEGIF. CDR3 DNA: TGCGCCAGCAGCTTGGGCCCCCTCGAGGGGATCTTC. This sequence joins TRBV5-1 and TRBJ2-1; D is tentatively TRBD1 or TRBD2 (5 bases each). CDR1 is SGHRS and CDR2 is YFSETQ in the germline V gene. The CDR3 contains 12 residues.

On this clone: This CDR3 is also generated by other DNA sequences in the sample. The gene calls are TRBV5-1 and TRBJ2-6, with D unresolved. Germline V gene sequence: CDR1 SGHRS, CDR2 YFSETQ. V lost 0 bases, J lost 4 bases, and 8 bases lay in between. This CDR3 region has 15 residues. CDR3 protein: CASSLASSGANVLTF. The CDR3 DNA is TGCGCCAGCAGCTTGGCATCGTCCGGGGCCAACGTCCTGACTTTC.

This clone was seen a few times. The rearrangement links TRBV2 to TRBJ1-1; D gene unclear. The CDR3 is 11 amino acids. CDR1 is SNHLY, CDR2 FYNNEI, per germline. V was cut by 6 bases and J by 5 bases, with 7 bases left in between. CDR3 in DNA: TGTGCCAGCAGGTACTGGACTGAAGCTTTCTTT. Translation gives CASRYWTEAFF.

The chain is built from TRBV10-3 and TRBJ2-7; a weak D match, TRBD2 (6 bases). V lost 0 bases to trimming and J lost 6 bases, with 12 bases between them. The CDR3 totals 14 residues. The germline CDR1 and CDR2 sequences are ENHRY and SYGVKD. In nucleotides, the CDR3 is TGTGCCATCAGTGAGTCGAGTGGGGGGAGCGAGCAGTACTTC. Translated, it gives CAISESSGGSEQYF.

This rearrangement joins TRBV14 to TRBJ1-6, with D unresolved. Germline assignment: CDR1 SGHDN and CDR2 FVKESK. The CDR3 runs 14 residues. Deletions cut 4 bases from V and 9 bases from J, with 13 bases between. The CDR3 nucleotides are TGTGCCAGCAGCCCCTCGTCAGGCTTTTCACCCCTCCACTTT. It specifies CASSPSSGFSPLHF.

This CDR3 reads CASSLLAGARQETQYF. The CDR3 DNA is TGTGCCAGCAGCCTGCTAGCGGGGGCCCGCCAAGAGACCCAGTACTTC. This rearrangement joins TRBV7-8 to TRBJ2-5; 10 positions match TRBD2. Germline CDR1 reads SGHVS; CDR2 reads FQNEAQ. The J segment lost 1 base and the V segment lost 5 bases, leaving 7 bases of the junction unmatched. The CDR3 is made up of 16 amino acids. Complete variable domain (other parts from reference TRBV7-8 and TRBJ2-5): GAGVSQSPRYKVAKRGQDVALRCDPISGHVSLFWYQQALGQGPEFLTYFQNEAQLDKSGLPSDRFFAERPEGSVSTLKIQRTQQEDSAVYLCASSLLAGARQETQYFGPGTRLLVL.

There are a few counts of this clone. The V call is TRBV30, the J call TRBJ2-1, with TRBD2 matching 8 bases. Germline CDR1 is GTSNPN and CDR2 is SVGIG (reference sequence). Trimming took 3 bases from V and 3 from J; bases not matched to a gene: 10. The length of the CDR3 is 16 residues. Written as DNA, the CDR3 is TGTGCCTGGAGCCCCGGGGGCGGGGGGAACTACAATGAGCAGTTCTTC. This codes for CAWSPGGGGNYNEQFF.